A single sample gave rise to the 24 T cell receptor beta chains below, sequenced in a study of glioma-infiltrating T cells after dendritic cell vaccination. Generated by immunoSEQ multiplex PCR, the TCRdb table keeps only in-frame clones and is missing some. The sample records around 100,000 clones, roughly 76% being singletons. Sequencing was performed on blood, taken before dendritic cell vaccination. Source of these receptors: a human donor with glioblastoma.

The V call is TRBV19, the J call TRBJ2-7; 7 bases fit TRBD1. The CDR3 sequence is 13 residues long. The J segment lost 3 bases and the V segment lost 5 bases, leaving 4 bases of the junction unmatched. Germline V CDR1 and CDR2: LNHDA, SQIVND (reference sequence). The CDR3 coding sequence is TGTGCCAGTAGTCGCGCAGGGGGCTACGAGCAGTACTTC. Translated, it gives CASSRAGGYEQYF.

V and J are TRBV27 and TRBJ2-1, with 13 bases aligning to TRBD2. This CDR3 contains 15 residues. Germline loops: CDR1 MNHEY, CDR2 SMNVEV (reference sequence). V gave up 5 bases and J gave up 6 bases; unmatched junction bases: 4. This chain's CDR3 is CASSVGLAGSNEQFF. The DNA for the CDR3 is TGTGCCAGCAGTGTGGGACTAGCGGGGTCCAATGAGCAGTTCTTC.

J is TRBJ2-7 and V is TRBV27; TRBD2 agrees at 7 bases. Germline V lookup: CDR1 MNHEY, CDR2 SMNVEV (reference sequence). Trimming cost V 4 bases and J 9 bases; bases outside gene matches: 15. The CDR3 sequence is 15 residues long. The CDR3 sequence: CASSSLTSVGTRQYF. CDR3 sequence (DNA): TGTGCCAGCAGTTCCCTCACTAGCGTCGGAACAAGGCAGTACTTC.

The chain couples TRBV11-2 to TRBJ1-1; 8 bases line up with TRBD1. Looked up from germline, CDR1 is SGHAT and CDR2 is FQNNGV. Losses at the gene ends were 2 bases for V and 5 bases for J; bases not matched to a gene: 4. The CDR3 spans 14 residues. CDR3 nucleotide sequence: TGTGCCAGCAGCTTAACCCAGGGGGCGACTGAAGCTTTCTTT. It is translated as CASSLTQGATEAFF.

The V and J genes are TRBV5-1 and TRBJ2-3; TRBD2 matches at 8 bases. Unmatched junction bases numbered 5, after V lost 0 bases and J lost 2 bases. In germline, CDR1 is SGHRS, CDR2 YFSETQ. The CDR3 sequence is 16 residues long. The CDR3 loop reads CASSLGGSGATDTQYF. Written as DNA, the CDR3 is TGCGCCAGCAGCTTGGGTGGTAGCGGGGCCACAGATACGCAGTATTTT.

This clone was counted a few times. The chain carries TRBV10-3 and TRBJ2-7; TRBD1 matches at 8 bases. Trimming removed 6 bases from V and 6 bases from J; junction bases left unmatched: 13. This CDR3 has 15 amino acids. From germline, CDR1 is ENHRY and CDR2 SYGVKD. CDR3 residues: CAIRATGTGPSEQYF. The CDR3 region has the DNA TGTGCCATCAGGGCCACCGGGACAGGTCCTAGCGAGCAGTACTTC.

This clone was counted only a few times. The chain carries TRBV14 and TRBJ1-3; 7 bases map to TRBD1. Germline loops: CDR1 SGHDN, CDR2 FVKESK. V was clipped by 0 bases and J by 2 bases; unmatched bases: 1. The CDR3 sequence is 15 residues long. CDR3 sequence reads: CASSQEGGPGNTIYF. The CDR3 region has the DNA TGTGCCAGCAGCCAAGAAGGGGGCCCTGGAAACACCATATATTTT. The whole variable domain, filled in from reference TRBV14 and TRBJ1-3, reads EAGVTQFPSHSVIEKGQTVTLRCDPISGHDNLYWYRRVMGKEIKFLLHFVKESKQDESGMPNNRFLAERTGGTYSTLKVQPAELEDSGVYFCASSQEGGPGNTIYFGEGSWLTVV.

The V and J genes are TRBV5-1 and TRBJ1-3, with 8 bases fitting TRBD1. Germline V gene sequence: CDR1 SGHRS, CDR2 YFSETQ. Trimming removed 3 bases from V and 0 bases from J; junction bases left unmatched: 8. The CDR3 has 17 residues. This CDR3 reads CASSYGDRLDSGNTIYF. CDR3 DNA sequence: TGCGCCAGCAGCTACGGGGACAGGCTCGACTCTGGAAACACCATATATTTT.

In its sample, this clone was seen a few times. V is TRBV10-3 and J is TRBJ1-6, with a possible D match to TRBD1 (5 bases). Germline CDR1 is ENHRY and CDR2 is SYGVKD. Trimming pared 5 bases from V and 8 bases from J, leaving 13 bases between. This CDR3 region has 14 residues. The DNA for the CDR3 is TGTGCCATCAGTAAACAGGTTGCGGATTCACCCCTCCACTTT. The encoded protein is CAISKQVADSPLHF.

V usage is TRBV18 and J usage is TRBJ2-7; 11 positions match TRBD1. CDR1 KGHSH and CDR2 LQKENI come from the germline V gene. CDR3 length: 17 amino acids. The V and J ends lost 2 bases and 2 bases, in that order; junction bases with no gene match: 8. DNA for the CDR3: TGTGCCAGCTCACCAAAAGGGACAGGGGGAGAGGCCTACGAGCAGTACTTC. Residues: CASSPKGTGGEAYEQYF. The entire variable domain, with the rest obtained from reference TRBV18 and TRBJ2-7, is as follows: NAGVMQNPRHLVRRRGQEARLRCSPMKGHSHVYWYRQLPEEGLKFMVYLQKENIIDESGMPKERFSAEFPKEGPSILRIQQVVRGDSAAYFCASSPKGTGGEAYEQYFGPGTRLTVT.

This chain connects TRBV5-6 to TRBJ2-1; no reliable D call. This CDR3 comprises 16 residues. Trimming shortened V by 2 bases and J by 2 bases, and 14 bases separated the two germline ends. CDR1 SGHDT and CDR2 YYEEEE come from the germline V gene. CDR3 residues: CASSFRRGETYNEQFF. The CDR3 DNA follows: TGTGCCAGCAGCTTCCGTCGCGGCGAAACCTACAATGAGCAGTTCTTC.

This clone occurred a few times. V usage is TRBV7-9 and J usage is TRBJ1-1; D is undetermined. The germline gives CDR1 SEHNR, CDR2 FQNEAQ (reference sequence). V gave up 2 bases and J gave up 3 bases, with 16 bases separating them. There are 16 residues in the CDR3. The CDR3 here is CASSLRLGVGDTEAFF. CDR3 sequence (DNA): TGTGCCAGCAGCTTAAGATTGGGAGTTGGGGACACTGAAGCTTTCTTT.

The rearrangement uses TRBV9 and TRBJ2-3; D possibly corresponds to TRBD2 (5 bases). This CDR3 comprises 13 residues. Germline V gene data show CDR1 as SGDLS and CDR2 as YYNGEE. The V gene lost 2 bases and the J gene lost 5 bases, with 9 bases spanning the gap. The CDR3 coding sequence is TGTGCCAGCAGCGTCGCCGGGGAAGATACGCAGTATTTT. Protein sequence: CASSVAGEDTQYF.

The J gene is TRBJ2-7, the V gene TRBV5-4, with unresolved D. Germline loops: CDR1 SGHNT, CDR2 YYREEE (reference sequence). Trimming took 5 bases from V and 0 from J, leaving 9 bases between them. The CDR3 is 13 residues long. CDR3 residues: CASRQASSYEQYF. The CDR3 nucleotides read TGTGCCAGCAGACAAGCGAGCTCCTACGAGCAGTACTTC. The variable domain in full, completed from reference TRBV5-4 and TRBJ2-7, reads ETGVTQSPTHLIKTRGQQVTLRCSSQSGHNTVSWYQQALGQGPQFIFQYYREEENGRGNFPPRFSGLQFPNYSSELNVNALELDDSALYLCASRQASSYEQYFGPGTRLTVT.

The chain's CDR3 is CASSPTTDWDTYEQYF. CDR3 nucleotides: TGTGCCAGCAGTCCAACAACCGACTGGGACACCTACGAGCAGTACTTC. This chain links TRBV6-6 with TRBJ2-5, with D perhaps TRBD1 (6 bases). TRBJ2-7 matches the DNA end more closely, so the J call is doubtful. The germline CDR1 and CDR2 sequences are MNHNY and SVGAGI (reference sequence). The CDR3 is 16 amino acids.

The chain is built from TRBV6-1 and TRBJ2-1, with 7 bases identical to TRBD2. This CDR3 region has 16 residues. Looked up from germline, CDR1 is MNHNS and CDR2 is SASEGT. The ends lost 0 bases at V and 1 base at J; junction bases unmatched: 3. The CDR3 sequence is CASSEAGGGSYNEQFF. DNA of the CDR3: TGTGCCAGCAGTGAAGCTGGGGGGGGGTCCTACAATGAGCAGTTCTTC.

The gene calls are TRBV19 and TRBJ2-7; a weak D match, TRBD2 (6 bases). The CDR3 has 15 amino acids. V lost 5 bases, J lost 0 bases, and 14 bases lay in between. Per germline, CDR1 LNHDA and CDR2 SQIVND (reference sequence). The CDR3 reads CASSPGLGISYEQYF. The CDR3 bases are TGTGCCAGTAGTCCGGGACTGGGGATCTCCTACGAGCAGTACTTC.

This sequence joins TRBV29-1 and TRBJ1-2, with D tentatively TRBD1 (5 bases). V lost 2 bases to trimming and J lost 6 bases, with 7 bases between them. The CDR3 length is 11 residues. Germline-derived CDR1 and CDR2 are SQVTM and ANQGSEA. DNA for the CDR3: TGCAGCGTTGAAACCAGGGATGGCTACACCTTC. Translated: CSVETRDGYTF.

This chain joins TRBV7-2 and TRBJ1-6; 8 nucleotides align to TRBD1. J lost 13 bases, V lost 5 bases, and 19 bases had no gene match. This CDR3 is built from 17 residues. The germline V gene encodes CDR1 SGHTA and CDR2 FQGNSA. The DNA of the CDR3 is TGTGCCAGCAGCCTCAGTCCCGGGACAGGTGGGGTATTGCCCCTCCACTTT. It codes for CASSLSPGTGGVLPLHF.

The chain combines TRBV7-9 with TRBJ2-5; 10 bases are a match to TRBD1. Germline trimming cut 4 bases from V and 3 bases from J; bases unmatched to any gene: 8. From germline, CDR1 is SEHNR and CDR2 FQNEAQ (reference sequence). The length of the CDR3 is 16 residues. The chain's CDR3 is CASSSPTGTGEETQYF. CDR3 bases: TGTGCCAGCAGCTCGCCTACCGGGACAGGGGAAGAGACCCAGTACTTC.

This chain links TRBV30 with TRBJ1-2, with 9 bases that match TRBD1. The CDR3 spans 14 residues. The germline CDR1 and CDR2 sequences are GTSNPN and SVGIG (reference sequence). V shed 2 bases, J shed 8 bases, and the junction held 9 bases outside the gene matches. CDR3 in DNA: TGTGCCTGGAGTTCCAACAGGGGGCGTAGGGGCTACACCTTC. Its protein product is CAWSSNRGRRGYTF.

The chain recombines TRBV5-1 with TRBJ1-4, with 10 bases lining up with TRBD1. The CDR3 has 19 amino acids. V was pared by 4 bases and J by 0 bases, with 12 bases of the junction left unmatched. Germline-derived CDR1 and CDR2 are SGHRS and YFSETQ. CDR3 sequence reads: CASSTDRGPTRTTNEKLFF. Written as DNA, the CDR3 is TGCGCCAGCAGCACCGACAGGGGGCCCACGAGGACAACTAATGAAAAACTGTTTTTT.

This clone was observed a few times. This chain connects TRBV10-3 to TRBJ1-1; no clear D gene. The CDR3 sequence is 15 residues long. V was trimmed by 0 bases and J by 0 bases, leaving 8 bases between them. From germline, CDR1 is ENHRY and CDR2 SYGVKD. The CDR3 spells CAISESSPMNTEAFF. CDR3 DNA: TGTGCCATCAGTGAGTCGAGTCCGATGAACACTGAAGCTTTCTTT.

The chain uses TRBV7-3 and TRBJ2-3; weak D call: TRBD1 (5 bases). The V end was cut by 3 bases, the J end by 2 bases, with 6 bases between. CDR1 is SGHTA and CDR2 is FQGTGA in the germline V gene. This CDR3 comprises 13 residues. The CDR3 region is CASSLGPTDTQYF. The CDR3 region has the DNA TGTGCCAGCAGCTTGGGGCCCACAGATACGCAGTATTTT.